Below are 11 T cell receptor beta chains sequenced from a single sample in a study of T-cell reconstitution after alpha-beta-depleted transplantation in children. It was with unique molecular identifiers that the TCRbeta library was prepared. TCRdb itself ran the PCR reads through MiXCR, one entry per CDR3 protein. The data contain around 700,000 distinct CDR3 sequences, 10% to 15% of them seen just once; the ten biggest clones take up 0.79%. The material sequenced was PBMCs, taken before TCRalphabeta/CD19-depleted stem cell transplant. These receptors all come from a girl aged 2-10 years with congenital amegakaryocytic thrombocytopenia, due to receive a stem cell transplant.

Many counts were recorded for this clonotype. This chain uses TRBV5-5 with TRBJ2-4; no definite D call. CDR1 is SGHKS, CDR2 YYEKEE, per germline (reference sequence). The CDR3 extends over 13 amino acids. The V end was cut by 0 bases, the J end by 8 bases, with 9 bases between. The CDR3 bases are TGTGCCAGCAGCTTGGACCGAGAATACATTCAGTACTTC. The encoded protein is CASSLDREYIQYF.

Many counts were recorded for this clonotype. The chain combines TRBV7-2 with TRBJ2-1; 10 bases are a match to TRBD2. Germline CDR1 reads SGHTA; CDR2 reads FQGNSA. The length of the CDR3 is 19 residues. Unmatched junction bases numbered 20, after V lost 5 bases and J lost 7 bases. The DNA of the CDR3 is TGTGCCAGCAGCCTCCAAAGTAGCGGGAGGTCTCATTATTGGAATGAGCAGTTCTTC. It specifies CASSLQSSGRSHYWNEQFF.

The table lists this clonotype with many counts. This chain connects TRBV4-1 to TRBJ1-2; D is perhaps TRBD1 (5 bases). Trimming stripped 2 bases from V and 4 bases from J, with 17 bases between. This CDR3 has 16 amino acids. Per germline, CDR1 MGHRA and CDR2 YSYEKL. The CDR3 loop is CASSQQQGDYFYGYTF. CDR3 in DNA: TGCGCCAGCAGCCAACAGCAGGGCGACTACTTCTATGGCTACACCTTC.

The V call is TRBV14, the J call TRBJ2-7, with D perhaps TRBD1 (6 bases). The CDR3 loop spans 13 amino acids. V dropped 8 bases and J dropped 2 bases, with 13 bases sitting between them. CDR1 is SGHDN, CDR2 FVKESK, per germline. CDR3 residues: CASGPEGAYEQYF. In nucleotides, the CDR3 is TGTGCCAGCGGACCAGAGGGGGCCTACGAGCAGTACTTC.

This clonotype was counted between two and nine times. V gene TRBV7-6 combines with J gene TRBJ2-5; perhaps TRBD1 as D (5 bases). Looked up from germline, CDR1 is SGHVS and CDR2 is FNYEAQ. There are 16 residues in the CDR3. Trimming shortened V by 6 bases and J by 1 base, and 18 bases separated the two germline ends. CDR3 sequence: CASRQEIEDSQETQYF. Here the CDR3 DNA reads TGTGCCAGCAGACAGGAAATCGAAGACAGCCAAGAGACCCAGTACTTC.

This clonotype was observed a few times. The chain links TRBV3-1 to TRBJ2-1; tentatively, D is TRBD1 or TRBD2 (5 bases each). V dropped 1 base and J dropped 6 bases, with 10 bases sitting between them. The CDR3 loop spans 14 amino acids. CDR1 is LGHDT, CDR2 YNNKEL, per germline (reference sequence). The CDR3 nucleotides read TGTGCCAGCAGCCAAGGAGCCGGGACCAATGAGCAGTTCTTC. Residues: CASSQGAGTNEQFF.

This chain links TRBV6-1 with TRBJ2-1; perhaps D is TRBD1 or TRBD2 (5 bases each). V was trimmed by 2 bases and J by 0 bases, leaving 17 bases between them. In germline, CDR1 is MNHNS, CDR2 SASEGT. CDR3 length: 18 residues. In DNA, the CDR3 is TGTGCCAGCAGTGAACGGGGCGCCCTCTTAAGCTCCTACAATGAGCAGTTCTTC. Protein sequence: CASSERGALLSSYNEQFF.

The V call is TRBV11-2, the J call TRBJ2-3; 9 bases align to TRBD1. This CDR3 region has 15 residues. Unmatched junction bases numbered 7, after V lost 5 bases and J lost 4 bases. Germline V CDR1 and CDR2: SGHAT, FQNNGV. The CDR3 nucleotides are TGTGCCAGCAGCCCCCGACAGGGGGTCCCAGATACGCAGTATTTT. This translates into CASSPRQGVPDTQYF.

This clonotype was recorded many times. This chain uses TRBV6-6 with TRBJ2-7; D gene uncertain. The V gene lost 6 bases and the J gene lost 6 bases, with 12 bases spanning the gap. Germline V lookup: CDR1 MNHNY, CDR2 SVGAGI (reference sequence). The CDR3 is 12 amino acids. CDR3 DNA sequence: TGTGCCAGCAGCCAGATCCCGTTCGAGCAGTACTTC. Its protein is CASSQIPFEQYF.

This chain's CDR3 is CASSLLTALGAQYF. CDR3 coding DNA: TGTGCCAGCAGTTTATTGACAGCCCTCGGGGCCCAGTACTTC. The chain couples TRBV28 to TRBJ2-5; the D call may be TRBD1 or TRBD2 (5 bases each). The germline gives CDR1 MDHEN, CDR2 SYDVKM. Trimming removed 1 base from V and 9 bases from J, with 15 bases in between. The CDR3 sequence is 14 residues long. The full variable domain, rest sourced from reference TRBV28 and TRBJ2-5, is DVKVTQSSRYLVKRTGEKVFLECVQDMDHENMFWYRQDPGLGLRLIYFSYDVKMKEKGDIPEGYSVSREKKERFSLILESASTNQTSMYLCASSLLTALGAQYFGPGTRLLVL.

There are many counts of this clonotype. The chain employs TRBV7-9 and TRBJ2-5; D may be TRBD2 (6 bases). The CDR3 totals 15 residues. Trimming removed 2 bases from V and 3 bases from J, with 13 bases in between. Per germline, CDR1 SEHNR and CDR2 FQNEAQ (reference sequence). The CDR3, as DNA: TGTGCCAGCAGCTTATTCGGCGGGATGAAAGAGACCCAGTACTTC. As protein: CASSLFGGMKETQYF.